This TCR beta chain was documented in a study of beta chain features in type 1 diabetes. Study summary: The patient and healthy donor groups were comparable for age, gender and cell yields. Findings of the study overall: Among patients, naive, central memory and Treg TCRB repertoires appeared more similar than among healthy donors. Equally in patients and controls, PCR might preferentially amplify shorter templates.

The CDR3 is made up of 14 amino acids. Germline V gives CDR1 SGDLS, CDR2 YYNGEE. V shed 3 bases and J 2 bases; nucleotides not matched to a gene: 5. This clone was seen a few times. The antigen is unknown. The study reverse transcribed the entire isolated RNA, so it sequenced expressed TCRB transcripts. The data were produced by immunoSEQ multiplex PCR, yet TCRdb's version contains in-frame clones alone and is incomplete. The sample lists hundreds of thousands of clones; approximately 10% were seen once. The source material was naive CD4+ T cells from blood. The chain links TRBV9 to TRBJ2-7; TRBD1 agrees at 7 bases. The clonotype comes from a young woman in good health. CDR3 nucleotide sequence: TGTGCCAGCAGCGCAACAGGGGACACCTACGAGCAGTACTTC. Translating it yields CASSATGDTYEQYF.